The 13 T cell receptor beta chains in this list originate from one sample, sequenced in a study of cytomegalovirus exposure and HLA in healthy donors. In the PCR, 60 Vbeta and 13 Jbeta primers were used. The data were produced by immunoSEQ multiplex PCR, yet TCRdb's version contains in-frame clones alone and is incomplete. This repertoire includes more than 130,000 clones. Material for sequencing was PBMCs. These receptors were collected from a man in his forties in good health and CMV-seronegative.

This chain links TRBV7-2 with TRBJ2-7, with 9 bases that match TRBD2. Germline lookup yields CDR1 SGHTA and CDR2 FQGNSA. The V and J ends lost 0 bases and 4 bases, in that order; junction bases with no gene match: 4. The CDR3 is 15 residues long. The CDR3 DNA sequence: TGTGCCAGCAGCTTAGCAGGCAGCGGGGGGTACGAGCAGTACTTC. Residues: CASSLAGSGGYEQYF.

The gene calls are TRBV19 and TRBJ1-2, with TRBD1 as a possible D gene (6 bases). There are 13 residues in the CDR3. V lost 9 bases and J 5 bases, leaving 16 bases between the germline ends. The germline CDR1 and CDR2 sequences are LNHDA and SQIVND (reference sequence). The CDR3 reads CASCPLGQYGYTF. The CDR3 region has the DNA TGTGCCAGCTGCCCTCTCGGACAGTATGGCTACACCTTC.

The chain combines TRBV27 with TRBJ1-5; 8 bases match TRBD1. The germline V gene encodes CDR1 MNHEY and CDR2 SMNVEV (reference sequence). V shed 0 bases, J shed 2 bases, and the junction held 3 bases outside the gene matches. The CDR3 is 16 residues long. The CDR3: CASSLSRGQGNQPQHF. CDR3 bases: TGTGCCAGCAGTTTATCCCGGGGACAGGGCAATCAGCCCCAGCATTTT.

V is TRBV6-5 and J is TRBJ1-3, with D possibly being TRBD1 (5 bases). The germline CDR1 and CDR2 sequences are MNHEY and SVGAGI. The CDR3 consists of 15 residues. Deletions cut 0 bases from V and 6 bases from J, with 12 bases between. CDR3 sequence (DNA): TGTGCCAGCAGTTACTCGCGGACACCAACAAACACCATATATTTT. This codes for CASSYSRTPTNTIYF.

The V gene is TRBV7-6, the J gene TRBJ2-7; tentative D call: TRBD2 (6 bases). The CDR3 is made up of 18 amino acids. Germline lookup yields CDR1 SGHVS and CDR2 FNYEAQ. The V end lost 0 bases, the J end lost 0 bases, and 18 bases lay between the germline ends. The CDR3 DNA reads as TGTGCCAGCAGCTTAGCGCTTGCGGGGCCCACTTTCTCCTACGAGCAGTACTTC. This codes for CASSLALAGPTFSYEQYF. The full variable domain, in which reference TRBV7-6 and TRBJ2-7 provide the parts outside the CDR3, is GAGVSQSPRYKVTKRGQDVALRCDPISGHVSLYWYRQALGQGPEFLTYFNYEAQQDKSGLPNDRFSAERPEGSISTLTIQRTEQRDSAMYRCASSLALAGPTFSYEQYFGPGTRLTVT.

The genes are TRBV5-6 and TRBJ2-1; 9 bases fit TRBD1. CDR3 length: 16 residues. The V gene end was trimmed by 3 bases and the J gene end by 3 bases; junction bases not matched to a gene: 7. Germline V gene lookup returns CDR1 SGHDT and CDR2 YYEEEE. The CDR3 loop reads CASSSTRDRVYNEQFF. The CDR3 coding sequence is TGTGCCAGCAGCTCAACCCGGGACAGGGTCTACAATGAGCAGTTCTTC.

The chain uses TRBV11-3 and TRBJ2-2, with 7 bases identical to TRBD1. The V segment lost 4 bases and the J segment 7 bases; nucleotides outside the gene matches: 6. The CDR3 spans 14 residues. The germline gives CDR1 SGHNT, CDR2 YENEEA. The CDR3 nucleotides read TGTGCCAGCAGCTCACAGGGGAAGGACGGGGAGCTGTTTTTT. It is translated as CASSSQGKDGELFF.

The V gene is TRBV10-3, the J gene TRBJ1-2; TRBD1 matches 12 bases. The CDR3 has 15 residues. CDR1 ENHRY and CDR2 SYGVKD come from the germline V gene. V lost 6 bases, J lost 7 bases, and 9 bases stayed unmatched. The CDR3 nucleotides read TGTGCCATCAGCCCCGGGACAGGGGGCTCAGGTGGCTACACCTTC. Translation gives CAISPGTGGSGGYTF.

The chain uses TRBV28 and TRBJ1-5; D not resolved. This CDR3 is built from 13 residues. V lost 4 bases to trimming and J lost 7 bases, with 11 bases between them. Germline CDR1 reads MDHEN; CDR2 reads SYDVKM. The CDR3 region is CASSSGGLQPQHF. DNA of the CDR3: TGTGCCAGCAGTTCTGGAGGGCTCCAGCCCCAGCATTTT.

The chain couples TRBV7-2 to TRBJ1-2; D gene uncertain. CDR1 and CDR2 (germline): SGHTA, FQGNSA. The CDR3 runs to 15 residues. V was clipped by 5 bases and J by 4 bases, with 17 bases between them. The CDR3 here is CASSTMSGVTYGYTF. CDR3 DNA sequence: TGTGCCAGCAGCACAATGTCGGGAGTGACCTATGGCTACACCTTC.

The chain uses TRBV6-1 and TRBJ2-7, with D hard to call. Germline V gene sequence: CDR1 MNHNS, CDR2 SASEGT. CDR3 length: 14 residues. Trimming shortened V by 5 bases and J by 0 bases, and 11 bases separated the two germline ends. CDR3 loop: CASSQDRSSYEQYF. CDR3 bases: TGTGCCAGCAGTCAAGACCGGAGCTCCTACGAGCAGTACTTC.

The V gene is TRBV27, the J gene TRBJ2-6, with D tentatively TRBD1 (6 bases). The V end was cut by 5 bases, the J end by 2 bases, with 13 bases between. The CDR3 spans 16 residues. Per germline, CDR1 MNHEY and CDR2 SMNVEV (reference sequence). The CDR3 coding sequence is TGTGCCAGCAGTCCCAGTACAGGGACTGGGGCCAACGTCCTGACTTTC. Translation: CASSPSTGTGANVLTF. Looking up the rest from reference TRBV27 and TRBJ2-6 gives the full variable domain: EAQVTQNPRYLITVTGKKLTVTCSQNMNHEYMSWYRQDPGLGLRQIYYSMNVEVTDKGDVPEGYKVSRKEKRNFPLILESPSPNQTSLYFCASSPSTGTGANVLTFGAGSRLTVL.

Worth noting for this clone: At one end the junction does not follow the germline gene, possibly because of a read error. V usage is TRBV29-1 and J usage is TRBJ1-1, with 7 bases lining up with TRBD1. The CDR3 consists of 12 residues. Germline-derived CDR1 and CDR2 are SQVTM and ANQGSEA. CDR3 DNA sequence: TGCGGCGTGGGACAGTTCAACACTGAAGCTTTCTTT. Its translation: CGVGQFNTEAFF.